This TCR beta chain was identified during a study of beta chain features in type 1 diabetes. Study as a whole: Examination spanned over 85,000,000 sorted cells from all samples. Notes on the study in general: Moderate yet significant TCRB CDR3 shortening was seen in Type 1 diabetes patients in all four CD4+ subsets.

The isolated RNA, all of it, was reverse transcribed, so expressed TCRB transcripts were what got sequenced. Clones were read by immunoSEQ multiplex PCR, and TCRdb kept only the in-frame ones, dropping some. Among more than 550,000 clones listed, 11% to 15% were seen once. Germline CDR1 MNHEY, CDR2 SMNVEV (reference sequence). The CDR3 is 16 amino acids. Trimming took 6 bases from V and 1 from J, leaving 15 bases between them. As regards this clone: Antigen: not known.

The sequence came from a man aged 18 to 29 with type 1 diabetes. The material sequenced was naive CD4+ T cells from blood. The gene calls are TRBV27 and TRBJ2-2, with D possibly matching TRBD1 (6 bases). This chain's CDR3 is CASSLRGMGNTGELFF. The CDR3 coding sequence is TGTGCCAGCAGCCTCAGGGGTATGGGGAACACCGGGGAGCTGTTTTTT.